Sequencing of this T cell receptor (beta chain) was carried out in a study of response to subunit inactivated influenza vaccine. As concerns this clonotype: The antigen is undetermined.

Overall study results and limits: Only a handful of new T cells, the authors suggested, are recruited with each seasonal influenza vaccination.

TCRdb independently ran MiXCR on the RT-PCR reads; one entry per CDR3 protein. The top ten clones hold roughly a tenth of a sample with 700,000 to 900,000 distinct CDR3 sequences, about 20% of them seen once. Sequenced here: PBMCs from blood, sampled 5 to 6 days after vaccination. This TCR was sampled from a man between 50 and 59 years old who received an inactivated influenza vaccine.

The DNA of the CDR3 is TGTGCCAGCAGCTTAGTAGCTGGGTTGAAAGAGACCCAGTACTTC. Amino acids: CASSLVAGLKETQYF. The rearrangement joins TRBV7-2 to TRBJ2-5, with unresolved D. The ends were cut back, 1 base at V and 3 bases at J, with 12 bases in the middle. Per the germline V gene, CDR1 is SGHTA and CDR2 is FQGNSA. The CDR3 has 15 residues.